Below, 23 T cell receptor beta chains from the same sample are listed, as sequenced in a study of T cell repertoires and Cas9 in healthy adults. The assay was immunoSEQ multiplex PCR, and TCRdb's table has in-frame clones only and misses some. The data hold about 14,000 clones, with roughly 89% observed a single time. Sequenced sample: Tregs (CD4+, CD25+, CD127-, CD137-, CD154-) from PBMCs; culture status not recorded. These receptors were taken from a human donor in good health.

The CDR3 DNA is TGTGCCAGCAGACCGACTGGAACAGATACGCAGTATTTT. Protein sequence: CASRPTGTDTQYF. This chain links TRBV6-4 with TRBJ2-3; D gene ambiguous. This CDR3 contains 13 residues. The V gene's germline CDR1 is MRHNA and CDR2 SNTAGT. V was pared by 6 bases and J by 3 bases, with 10 bases between.

This clone was observed a few times. This chain links TRBV6-8 with TRBJ1-1; no clear D. The CDR3 has 11 residues. Germline assignment: CDR1 MNHGY and CDR2 SAAAGT. V gave up 6 bases and J gave up 4 bases, with 6 bases separating them. The CDR3 loop is CASRMITEAFF. DNA of the CDR3: TGTGCCAGCAGGATGATCACTGAAGCTTTCTTT.

V usage is TRBV7-9 and J usage is TRBJ2-1, with D perhaps given as TRBD1 or TRBD2 (5 bases each). The V end lost 10 bases, the J end lost 1 base, and 17 bases lay between the germline ends. The CDR3 runs 15 residues. CDR1 is SEHNR, CDR2 FQNEAQ, per germline (reference sequence). CDR3: CAMGTSRSSYNEQFF. DNA of the CDR3: TGTGCCATGGGGACCTCACGGAGTTCCTACAATGAGCAGTTCTTC. The full variable domain, rest sourced from reference TRBV7-9 and TRBJ2-1, is DTGVSQNPRHKITKRGQNVTFRCDPISEHNRLYWYRQTLGQGPEFLTYFQNEAQLEKSRLLSDRFSAERPKGSFSTLEIQRTEQGDSAMYLCAMGTSRSSYNEQFFGPGTRLTVL.

The chain couples TRBV7-2 to TRBJ1-2, with 8 bases lining up with TRBD1. The ends lost 5 bases at V and 4 bases at J; junction bases unmatched: 12. Germline assignment: CDR1 SGHTA and CDR2 FQGNSA. The CDR3 is made up of 16 amino acids. The CDR3: CASSPRTGMLAYGYTF. The CDR3 coding sequence is TGTGCCAGCAGCCCGCGGACAGGGATGTTAGCCTATGGCTACACCTTC.

This clone was observed a single time. This sequence joins TRBV7-2 and TRBJ1-2; tentatively, D is TRBD1 (5 bases). The CDR3 length is 15 residues. Germline assignment: CDR1 SGHTA and CDR2 FQGNSA. V was cut by 6 bases and J by 5 bases, with 19 bases left in between. CDR3 DNA sequence: TGTGCCAGCAGGTCCCGGGACTCCTCCTTGTATGGCTACACCTTC. Protein: CASRSRDSSLYGYTF.

This clone appeared a single time. The CDR3 is CASGGADRVNQPQHF. In DNA form, the CDR3 reads TGTGCCAGCGGTGGTGCTGACAGGGTCAATCAGCCCCAGCATTTT. The rearrangement joins TRBV9 to TRBJ1-5; TRBD1 agrees at 7 bases. The CDR3 covers 15 residues. Germline CDR1 reads SGDLS; CDR2 reads YYNGEE. Trimming cost V 7 bases and J 3 bases; bases outside gene matches: 10. The whole variable domain, filled in from reference TRBV9 and TRBJ1-5, reads DSGVTQTPKHLITATGQRVTLRCSPRSGDLSVYWYQQSLDQGLQFLIQYYNGEERAKGNILERFSAQQFPDLHSELNLSSLELGDSALYFCASGGADRVNQPQHFGDGTRLSIL.

The chain links TRBV7-8 to TRBJ2-7, with 11 bases identical to TRBD1. The CDR3 runs 16 residues. V shed 5 bases and J 4 bases; nucleotides not matched to a gene: 10. Germline-derived CDR1 and CDR2 are SGHVS and FQNEAQ. The CDR3 DNA reads as TGTGCCAGCAGCCCCCACGGACAGGGGGCTAGGTACGAGCAGTACTTC. This sequence encodes CASSPHGQGARYEQYF.

V gene TRBV7-8 combines with J gene TRBJ2-5, with D perhaps assigned TRBD1 or TRBD2 (5 bases each). The CDR3 loop spans 15 amino acids. Trimming removed 2 bases from V and 5 bases from J, with 15 bases in between. CDR1 SGHVS and CDR2 FQNEAQ come from the germline V gene. CDR3 sequence (DNA): TGTGCCAGCAGCTTAAGGGTCCGGGACCGGGAGACCCAGTACTTC. Translated: CASSLRVRDRETQYF. Based on the CDR3 plus reference TRBV7-8 and TRBJ2-5, the full variable domain is GAGVSQSPRYKVAKRGQDVALRCDPISGHVSLFWYQQALGQGPEFLTYFQNEAQLDKSGLPSDRFFAERPEGSVSTLKIQRTQQEDSAVYLCASSLRVRDRETQYFGPGTRLLVL.

The chain recombines TRBV5-4 with TRBJ1-2; D may be TRBD1 (5 bases). CDR1 and CDR2 (germline): SGHNT, YYREEE (reference sequence). The CDR3 runs 11 residues. Trimming shortened V by 5 bases and J by 3 bases, and 5 bases separated the two germline ends. CDR3 in amino acids: CASRQDYGYTF. CDR3 nucleotides: TGTGCCAGCAGACAGGACTATGGCTACACCTTC.

CDR3 DNA: TGTGCCAGCAGTTTTTTCTTCGGAGGGGCTAACTATGGCTACACCTTC. Protein: CASSFFFGGANYGYTF. The chain combines TRBV27 with TRBJ1-2, with D possibly matching TRBD1 (5 bases). V was cut by 3 bases and J by 0 bases, with 14 bases left in between. The CDR3 length is 16 residues. The germline V gene has CDR1 MNHEY and CDR2 SMNVEV (reference sequence).

The J gene is TRBJ1-4, the V gene TRBV4-2; a weak D match, TRBD1 (5 bases). V shed 2 bases and J shed 0 bases, with 16 bases lying between them. In germline, CDR1 is LGHNA, CDR2 YNFKEQ. The CDR3 extends over 18 amino acids. CDR3 coding DNA: TGTGCCAGCAGCCAAAATAGCCCAGGGAGGACAACTAATGAAAAACTGTTTTTT. Its protein is CASSQNSPGRTTNEKLFF.

This chain links TRBV29-1 with TRBJ1-2; D gene unclear. CDR3 length: 12 amino acids. Deletions cut 4 bases from V and 1 base from J, with 7 bases between. Per the germline V gene, CDR1 is SQVTM and CDR2 is ANQGSEA. CDR3 coding DNA: TGCAGCGTTGTCGACAATAACTATGGCTACACCTTC. This codes for CSVVDNNYGYTF.

Regarding this clone: A read error may produce the germline difference seen at one junction end. The same CDR3 arises from other DNA sequences in this sample as well. The chain couples TRBV7-2 to TRBJ1-6; 9 nucleotides match TRBD1. Germline V gives CDR1 SGHTA, CDR2 FQGNSA. This CDR3 is 15 amino acids long. This CDR3 reads CASSQKTGGDSPLHF. The CDR3 bases are TGCGCCAGCAGCCAAAAGACAGGGGGTGATTCACCCCTCCACTTT.

The chain recombines TRBV19 with TRBJ2-1, with TRBD1 identical over 8 bases. The CDR3 consists of 15 residues. Germline CDR1 is LNHDA and CDR2 is SQIVND (reference sequence). V dropped 7 bases and J dropped 6; count of bases not matched to a gene: 11. CDR3 bases: TGTGCCAGTAATTTCCGGACAGGGTGGGCCAATGAGCAGTTCTTC. As protein: CASNFRTGWANEQFF. The whole variable domain, remainder taken from reference TRBV19 and TRBJ2-1, is DGGITQSPKYLFRKEGQNVTLSCEQNLNHDAMYWYRQDPGQGLRLIYYSQIVNDFQKGDIAEGYSVSREKKESFPLTVTSAQKNPTAFYLCASNFRTGWANEQFFGPGTRLTVL.

The J gene is TRBJ2-1, the V gene TRBV7-2, with TRBD2 matching 11 bases. V was clipped by 5 bases and J by 9 bases; unmatched bases: 9. The germline V gene encodes CDR1 SGHTA and CDR2 FQGNSA. The CDR3 has 15 residues. Here the CDR3 DNA reads TGTGCCAGCAGCCCCGGGGTAGCGGGGGGGCGTGAGCAGTTCTTC. Encoded protein: CASSPGVAGGREQFF. The full variable domain, rest sourced from reference TRBV7-2 and TRBJ2-1, is GAGVSQSPSNKVTEKGKDVELRCDPISGHTALYWYRQSLGQGLEFLIYFQGNSAPDKSGLPSDRFSAERTGGSVSTLTIQRTQQEDSAVYLCASSPGVAGGREQFFGPGTRLTVL.

V gene TRBV10-3 combines with J gene TRBJ1-1; no firm D call. V lost 6 bases, J lost 2 bases, and 7 bases lay in between. In germline, CDR1 is ENHRY, CDR2 SYGVKD. The CDR3 consists of 12 residues. This CDR3 reads CAISPGNTEAFF. DNA for the CDR3: TGTGCCATCAGCCCGGGAAACACTGAAGCTTTCTTT.

This rearrangement joins TRBV18 to TRBJ1-2; possible D gene TRBD1, 5 bases. This CDR3 has 13 residues. From germline, CDR1 is KGHSH and CDR2 LQKENI. Trimming shortened V by 2 bases and J by 4 bases, and 8 bases separated the two germline ends. This chain's CDR3 is CASSPKGLYGYTF. DNA of the CDR3: TGTGCCAGCTCACCAAAGGGACTCTATGGCTACACCTTC. Together with reference TRBV18 and TRBJ1-2, the CDR3 gives the full variable domain: NAGVMQNPRHLVRRRGQEARLRCSPMKGHSHVYWYRQLPEEGLKFMVYLQKENIIDESGMPKERFSAEFPKEGPSILRIQQVVRGDSAAYFCASSPKGLYGYTFGSGTRLTVV.

The chain links TRBV5-6 to TRBJ1-1; D is unclear. This CDR3 spans 12 amino acids. V shed 0 bases and J shed 3 bases, with 3 bases lying between them. Germline lookup yields CDR1 SGHDT and CDR2 YYEEEE. CDR3: CASSLVHTEAFF. DNA of the CDR3: TGTGCCAGCAGCTTGGTCCACACTGAAGCTTTCTTT.

V usage is TRBV11-2 and J usage is TRBJ1-1; possible D gene TRBD1, 6 bases. The germline V gene encodes CDR1 SGHAT and CDR2 FQNNGV. The length of the CDR3 is 14 residues. Trimming left V 2 bases short and J 1 base short, with 8 bases between. The DNA for the CDR3 is TGTGCCAGCAGCTTATACAGGGAGAACACTGAAGCTTTCTTT. Its protein is CASSLYRENTEAFF.

The CDR3 protein is CASSLSIRDSRKNIQYF. The CDR3 DNA reads as TGTGCCAGCAGCTTATCGATTCGGGACAGCAGAAAAAACATTCAGTACTTC. This sequence joins TRBV5-4 and TRBJ2-4; the match to TRBD1 covers 7 bases. The V segment lost 2 bases and the J segment 4 bases; nucleotides outside the gene matches: 12. Germline-derived CDR1 and CDR2 are SGHNT and YYREEE (reference sequence). The CDR3 consists of 17 residues.

This clone was counted once. The chain uses TRBV4-1 and TRBJ2-1; 7 nucleotides agree with TRBD1. The V segment lost 2 bases and the J segment 7 bases; nucleotides outside the gene matches: 8. The CDR3 runs to 15 residues. CDR1 and CDR2 from the germline V gene are MGHRA and YSYEKL. CDR3 in DNA: TGCGCCAGCAGCCAATCCGGACAGGTCTTTAATGAGCAGTTCTTC. Protein product: CASSQSGQVFNEQFF.

The V gene is TRBV29-1, the J gene TRBJ1-5, with 8 bases aligning to TRBD1. This CDR3 comprises 13 residues. Germline lookup yields CDR1 SQVTM and CDR2 ANQGSEA. The J segment lost 1 base and the V segment lost 7 bases, leaving 3 bases of the junction unmatched. CDR3 nucleotide sequence: TGCAGCGCCCAGGGGGCCAGCAATCAGCCCCAGCATTTT. Residues: CSAQGASNQPQHF.

The rearrangement uses TRBV10-3 and TRBJ2-1; TRBD2 matches 12 bases. This CDR3 is built from 13 residues. Germline lookup yields CDR1 ENHRY and CDR2 SYGVKD. Trimming took 11 bases from V and 8 from J; bases not matched to a gene: 7. CDR3 amino acids: CALRTSGVDEQFF. The CDR3 DNA follows: TGTGCCTTGAGGACTAGCGGGGTAGATGAGCAGTTCTTC.